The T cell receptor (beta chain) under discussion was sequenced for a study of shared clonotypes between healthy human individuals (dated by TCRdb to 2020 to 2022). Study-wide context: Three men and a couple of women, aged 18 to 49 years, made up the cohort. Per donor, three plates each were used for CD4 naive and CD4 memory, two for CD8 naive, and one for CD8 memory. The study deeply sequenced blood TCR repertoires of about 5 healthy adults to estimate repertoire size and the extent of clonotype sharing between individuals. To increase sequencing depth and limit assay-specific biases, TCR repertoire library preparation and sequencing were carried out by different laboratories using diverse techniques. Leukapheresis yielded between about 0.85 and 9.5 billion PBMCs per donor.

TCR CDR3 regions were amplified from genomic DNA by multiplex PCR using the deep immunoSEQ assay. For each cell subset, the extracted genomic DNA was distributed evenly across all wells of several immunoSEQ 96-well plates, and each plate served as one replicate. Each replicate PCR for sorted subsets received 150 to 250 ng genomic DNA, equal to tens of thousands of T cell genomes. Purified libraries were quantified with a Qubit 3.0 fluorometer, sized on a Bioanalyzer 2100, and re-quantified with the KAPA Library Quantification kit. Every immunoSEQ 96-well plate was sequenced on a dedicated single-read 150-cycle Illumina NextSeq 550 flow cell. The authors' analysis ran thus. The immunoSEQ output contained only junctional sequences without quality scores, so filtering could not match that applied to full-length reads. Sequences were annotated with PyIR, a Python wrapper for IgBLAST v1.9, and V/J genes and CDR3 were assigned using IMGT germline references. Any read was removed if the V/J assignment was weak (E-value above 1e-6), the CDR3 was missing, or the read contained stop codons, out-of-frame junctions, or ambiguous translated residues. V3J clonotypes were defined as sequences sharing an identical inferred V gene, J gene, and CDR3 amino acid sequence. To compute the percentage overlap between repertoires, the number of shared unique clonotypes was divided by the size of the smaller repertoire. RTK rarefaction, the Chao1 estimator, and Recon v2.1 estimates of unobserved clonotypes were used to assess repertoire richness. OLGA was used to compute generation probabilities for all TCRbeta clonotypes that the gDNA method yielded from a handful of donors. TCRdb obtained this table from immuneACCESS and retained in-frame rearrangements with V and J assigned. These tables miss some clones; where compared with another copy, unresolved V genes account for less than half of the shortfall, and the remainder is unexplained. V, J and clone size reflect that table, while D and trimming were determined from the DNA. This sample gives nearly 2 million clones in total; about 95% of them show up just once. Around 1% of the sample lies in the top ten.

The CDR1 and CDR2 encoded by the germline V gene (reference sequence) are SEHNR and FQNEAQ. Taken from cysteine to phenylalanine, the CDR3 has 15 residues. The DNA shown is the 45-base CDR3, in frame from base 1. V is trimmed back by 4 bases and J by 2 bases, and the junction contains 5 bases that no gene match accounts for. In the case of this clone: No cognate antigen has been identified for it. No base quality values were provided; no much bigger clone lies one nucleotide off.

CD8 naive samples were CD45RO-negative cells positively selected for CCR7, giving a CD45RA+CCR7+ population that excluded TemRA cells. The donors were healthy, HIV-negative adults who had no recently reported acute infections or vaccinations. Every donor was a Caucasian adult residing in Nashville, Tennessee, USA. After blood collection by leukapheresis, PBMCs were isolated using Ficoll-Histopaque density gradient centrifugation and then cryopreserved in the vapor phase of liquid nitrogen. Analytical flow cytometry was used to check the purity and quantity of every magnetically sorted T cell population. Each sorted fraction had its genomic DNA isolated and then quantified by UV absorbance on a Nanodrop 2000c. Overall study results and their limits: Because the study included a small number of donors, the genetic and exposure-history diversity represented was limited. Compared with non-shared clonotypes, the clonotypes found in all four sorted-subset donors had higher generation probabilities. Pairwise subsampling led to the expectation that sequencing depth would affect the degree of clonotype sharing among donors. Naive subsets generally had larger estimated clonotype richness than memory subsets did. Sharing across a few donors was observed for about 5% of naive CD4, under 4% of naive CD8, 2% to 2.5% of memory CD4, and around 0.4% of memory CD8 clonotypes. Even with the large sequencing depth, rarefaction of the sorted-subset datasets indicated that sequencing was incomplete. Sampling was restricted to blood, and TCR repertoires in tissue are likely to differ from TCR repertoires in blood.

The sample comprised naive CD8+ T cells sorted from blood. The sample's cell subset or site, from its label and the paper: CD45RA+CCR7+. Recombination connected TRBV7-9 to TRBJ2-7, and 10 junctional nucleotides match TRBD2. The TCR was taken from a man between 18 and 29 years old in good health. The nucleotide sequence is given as TGTGCCAGCAGCTCAAGACTAGCGGGCACCTACGAGCAGTACTTC. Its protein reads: CASSSRLAGTYEQYF. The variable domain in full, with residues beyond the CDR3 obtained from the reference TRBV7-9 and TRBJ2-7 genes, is DTGVSQNPRHKITKRGQNVTFRCDPISEHNRLYWYRQTLGQGPEFLTYFQNEAQLEKSRLLSDRFSAERPKGSFSTLEIQRTEQGDSAMYLCASSSRLAGTYEQYFGPGTRLTVT.